Sequencing of this T cell receptor beta chain was carried out in a study of chemoradiotherapy in HPV16-positive cancers. Concerning this clone: Its specificity is not known. Mismatch with germline at one junction end may stem from a read error.

Overall study findings and caveats: For HPV16-positive patients, expanding HPV-responsive T cells associated with longer recurrence-free survival.

Germline V gene data show CDR1 as GTSNPN and CDR2 as SVGIG (reference sequence). CDR3 length: 14 amino acids. Profiled with immunoSEQ multiplex PCR; TCRdb holds only in-frame clones, not every one. Among approximately 20,000 clones listed, roughly 86% were seen once. The receptor comes from a human donor with HPV-associated anogenital cancer. This sequence joins TRBV30 and TRBJ1-6; 9 bases line up with TRBD1. The sample here was blood, taken from a patient who underwent chemoradiotherapy. CDR3 in DNA: TGTACCTGGAGTAAGGGACAGGGCGGTTCACCCCTCCACTTT. This sequence encodes CTWSKGQGGSPLHF.